The clone carrying this T cell receptor (beta chain) has just one count. The sample belongs to a study of control samples from healthy donors and cancer patients. Measured with immunoSEQ multiplex PCR; TCRdb has only the in-frame clones, and not every one. This table has about 120,000 clones, around 90% appearing once. V dropped 1 base and J dropped 1 base, with 7 bases sitting between them. The CDR3 extends over 14 amino acids. Germline assignment: CDR1 SEHNR and CDR2 FQNEAQ (reference sequence). Input material: blood. The chain uses TRBV7-9 and TRBJ2-5; D not resolved. The sequence derives from a man in his fifties or sixties in good health. CDR3 protein: CASSLVNPQETQYF. Written as DNA, the CDR3 is TGTGCCAGCAGCTTAGTAAATCCCCAAGAGACCCAGTACTTC.